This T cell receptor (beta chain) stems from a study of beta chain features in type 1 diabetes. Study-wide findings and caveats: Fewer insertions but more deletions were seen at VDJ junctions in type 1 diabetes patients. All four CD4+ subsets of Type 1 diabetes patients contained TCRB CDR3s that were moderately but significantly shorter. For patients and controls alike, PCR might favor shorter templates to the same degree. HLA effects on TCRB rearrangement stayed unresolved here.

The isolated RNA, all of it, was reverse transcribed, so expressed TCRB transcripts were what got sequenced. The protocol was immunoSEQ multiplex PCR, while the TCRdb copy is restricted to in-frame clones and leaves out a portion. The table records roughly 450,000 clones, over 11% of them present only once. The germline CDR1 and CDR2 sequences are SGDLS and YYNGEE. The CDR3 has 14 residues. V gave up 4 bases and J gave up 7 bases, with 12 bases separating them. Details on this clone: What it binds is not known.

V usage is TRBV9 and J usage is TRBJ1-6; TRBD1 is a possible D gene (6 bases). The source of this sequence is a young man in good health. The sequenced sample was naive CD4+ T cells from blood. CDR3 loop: CASSNLDRNSPLHF. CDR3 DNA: TGTGCCAGCAGCAACCTAGACAGGAATTCACCCCTCCACTTT.